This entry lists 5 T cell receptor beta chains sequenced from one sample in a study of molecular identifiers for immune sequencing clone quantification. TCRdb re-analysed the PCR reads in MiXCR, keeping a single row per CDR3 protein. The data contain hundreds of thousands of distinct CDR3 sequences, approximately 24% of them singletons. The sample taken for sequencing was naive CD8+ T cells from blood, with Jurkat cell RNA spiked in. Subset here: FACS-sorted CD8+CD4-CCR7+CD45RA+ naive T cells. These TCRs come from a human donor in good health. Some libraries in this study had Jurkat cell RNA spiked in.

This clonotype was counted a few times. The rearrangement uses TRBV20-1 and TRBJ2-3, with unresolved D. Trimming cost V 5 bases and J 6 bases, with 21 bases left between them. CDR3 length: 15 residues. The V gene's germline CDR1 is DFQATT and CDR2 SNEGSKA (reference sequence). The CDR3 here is CSAPGGAIAADTQYF. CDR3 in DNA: TGCAGTGCTCCTGGTGGAGCAATCGCAGCGGATACGCAGTATTTT.

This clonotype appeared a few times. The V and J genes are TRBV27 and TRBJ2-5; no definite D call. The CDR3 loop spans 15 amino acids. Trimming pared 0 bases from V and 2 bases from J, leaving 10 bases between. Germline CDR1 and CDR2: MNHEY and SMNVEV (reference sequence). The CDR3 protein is CASSLSHQEQETQYF. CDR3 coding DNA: TGTGCCAGCAGTTTATCGCATCAGGAACAAGAGACCCAGTACTTC.

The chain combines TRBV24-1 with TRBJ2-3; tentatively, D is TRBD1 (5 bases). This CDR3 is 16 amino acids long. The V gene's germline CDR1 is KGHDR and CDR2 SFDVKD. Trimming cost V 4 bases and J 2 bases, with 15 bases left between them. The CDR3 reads CATSDGPQEHTDTQYF. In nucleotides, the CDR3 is TGTGCCACCAGTGACGGCCCACAGGAGCACACAGATACGCAGTATTTT.

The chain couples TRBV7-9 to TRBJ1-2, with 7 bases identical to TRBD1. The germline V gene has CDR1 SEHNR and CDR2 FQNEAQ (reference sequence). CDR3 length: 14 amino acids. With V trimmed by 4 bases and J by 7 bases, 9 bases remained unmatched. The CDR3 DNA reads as TGTGCCAGCAGCTCTCGACAGGGATCTACTGGCTACACCTTC. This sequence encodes CASSSRQGSTGYTF.

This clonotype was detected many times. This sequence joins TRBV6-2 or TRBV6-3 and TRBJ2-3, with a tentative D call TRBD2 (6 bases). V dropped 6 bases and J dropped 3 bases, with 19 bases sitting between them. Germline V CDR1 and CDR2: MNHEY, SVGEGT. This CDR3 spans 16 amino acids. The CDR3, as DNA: TGTGCCAGCAGCCGCCCCCGGACGGAGGGTACAGATACGCAGTATTTT. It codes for CASSRPRTEGTDTQYF.